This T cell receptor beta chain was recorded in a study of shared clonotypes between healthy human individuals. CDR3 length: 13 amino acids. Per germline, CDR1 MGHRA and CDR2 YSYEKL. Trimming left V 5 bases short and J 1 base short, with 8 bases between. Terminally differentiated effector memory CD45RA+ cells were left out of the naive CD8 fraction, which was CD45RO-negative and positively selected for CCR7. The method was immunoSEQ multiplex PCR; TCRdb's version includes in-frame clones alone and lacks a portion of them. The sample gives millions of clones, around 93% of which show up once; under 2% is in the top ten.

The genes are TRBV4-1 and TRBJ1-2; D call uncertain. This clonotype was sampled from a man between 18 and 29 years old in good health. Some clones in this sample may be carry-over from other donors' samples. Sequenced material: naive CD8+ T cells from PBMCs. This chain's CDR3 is CASSDGLNYGYTF. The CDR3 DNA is TGCGCCAGCAGCGACGGACTTAACTATGGCTACACCTTC.